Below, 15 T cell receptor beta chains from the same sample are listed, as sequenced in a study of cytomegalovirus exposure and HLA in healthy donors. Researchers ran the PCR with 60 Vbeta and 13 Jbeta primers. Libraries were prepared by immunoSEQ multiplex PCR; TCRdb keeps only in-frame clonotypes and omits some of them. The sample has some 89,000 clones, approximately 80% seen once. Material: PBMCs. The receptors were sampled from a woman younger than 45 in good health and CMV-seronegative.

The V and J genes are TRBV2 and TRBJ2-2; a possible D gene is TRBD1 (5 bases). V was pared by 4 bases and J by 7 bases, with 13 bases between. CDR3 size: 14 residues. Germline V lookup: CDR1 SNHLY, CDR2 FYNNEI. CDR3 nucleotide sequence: TGTGCCAGCAGTGGTGGCAGGGCAAGCGGGGAGCTGTTTTTT. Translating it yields CASSGGRASGELFF.

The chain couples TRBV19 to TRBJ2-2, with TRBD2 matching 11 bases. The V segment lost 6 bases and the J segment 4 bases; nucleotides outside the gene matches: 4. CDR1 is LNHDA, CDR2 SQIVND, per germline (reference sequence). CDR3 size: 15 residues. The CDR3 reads CASRTLAGGTGELFF. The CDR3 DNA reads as TGTGCCAGTAGGACGCTAGCGGGAGGCACCGGGGAGCTGTTTTTT.

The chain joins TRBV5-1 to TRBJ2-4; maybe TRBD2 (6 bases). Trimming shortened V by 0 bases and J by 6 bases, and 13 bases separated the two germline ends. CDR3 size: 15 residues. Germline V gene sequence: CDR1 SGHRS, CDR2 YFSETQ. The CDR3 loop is CASSLDPGVGNIQYF. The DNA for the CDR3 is TGCGCCAGCAGCTTGGATCCGGGAGTTGGAAACATTCAGTACTTC.

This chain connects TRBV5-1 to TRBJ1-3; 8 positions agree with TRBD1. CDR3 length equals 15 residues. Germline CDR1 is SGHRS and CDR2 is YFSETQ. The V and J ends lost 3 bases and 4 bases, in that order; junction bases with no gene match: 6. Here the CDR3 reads CASSSQGAGGNTIYF. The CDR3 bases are TGCGCCAGCAGCTCTCAGGGGGCGGGAGGAAACACCATATATTTT.

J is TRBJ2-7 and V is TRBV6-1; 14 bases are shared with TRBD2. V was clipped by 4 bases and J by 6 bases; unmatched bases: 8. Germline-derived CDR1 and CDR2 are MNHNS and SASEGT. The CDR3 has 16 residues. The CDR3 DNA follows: TGTGCCAGCAGTGCCTCCGGGACTAGCGGGAGCGCCGAGCAGTACTTC. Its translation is CASSASGTSGSAEQYF.

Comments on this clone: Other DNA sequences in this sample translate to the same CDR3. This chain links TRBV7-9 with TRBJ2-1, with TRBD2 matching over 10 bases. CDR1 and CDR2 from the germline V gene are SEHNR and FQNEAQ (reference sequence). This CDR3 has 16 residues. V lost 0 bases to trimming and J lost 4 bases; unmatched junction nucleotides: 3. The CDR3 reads CASSLALAGVYNEQFF. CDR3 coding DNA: TGTGCCAGCAGCTTAGCTCTAGCGGGAGTGTACAATGAGCAGTTCTTC.

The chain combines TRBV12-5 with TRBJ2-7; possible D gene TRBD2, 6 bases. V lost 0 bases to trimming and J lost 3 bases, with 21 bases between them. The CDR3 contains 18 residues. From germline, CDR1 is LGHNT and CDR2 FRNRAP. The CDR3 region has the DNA TGTGCTAGTGGTTTGGTATGGAGGGAGCAACAAGCCGACTACGAGCAGTACTTC. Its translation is CASGLVWREQQADYEQYF.

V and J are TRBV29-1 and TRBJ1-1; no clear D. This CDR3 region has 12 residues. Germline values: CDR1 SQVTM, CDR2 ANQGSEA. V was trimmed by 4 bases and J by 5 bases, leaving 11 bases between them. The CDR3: CSVVFGKTEAFF. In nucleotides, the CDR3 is TGCAGCGTTGTATTCGGGAAAACTGAAGCTTTCTTT. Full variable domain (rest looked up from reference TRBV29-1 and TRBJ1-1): SAVISQKPSRDICQRGTSLTIQCQVDSQVTMMFWYRQQPGQSLTLIATANQGSEATYESGFVIDKFPISRPNLTFSTLTVSNMSPEDSSIYLCSVVFGKTEAFFGQGTRLTVV.

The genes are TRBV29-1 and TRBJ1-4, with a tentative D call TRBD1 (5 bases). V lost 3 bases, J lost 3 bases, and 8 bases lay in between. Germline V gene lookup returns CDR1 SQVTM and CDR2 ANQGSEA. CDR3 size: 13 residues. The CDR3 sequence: CSVEAGPNEKLFF. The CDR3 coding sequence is TGCAGCGTTGAGGCAGGGCCTAATGAAAAACTGTTTTTT.

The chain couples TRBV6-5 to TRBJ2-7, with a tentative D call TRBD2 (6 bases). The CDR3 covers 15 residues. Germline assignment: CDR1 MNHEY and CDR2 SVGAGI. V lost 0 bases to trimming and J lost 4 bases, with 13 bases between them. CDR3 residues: CASSYSSAGTYEQYF. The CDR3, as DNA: TGTGCCAGCAGTTACTCGTCGGCAGGGACTTACGAGCAGTACTTC.

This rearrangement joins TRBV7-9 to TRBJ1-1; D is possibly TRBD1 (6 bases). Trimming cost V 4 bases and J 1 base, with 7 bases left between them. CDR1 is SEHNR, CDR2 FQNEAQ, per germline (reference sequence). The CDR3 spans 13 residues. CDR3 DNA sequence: TGTGCCAGCAGCTCGGGACAGAACACTGAAGCTTTCTTT. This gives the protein CASSSGQNTEAFF.

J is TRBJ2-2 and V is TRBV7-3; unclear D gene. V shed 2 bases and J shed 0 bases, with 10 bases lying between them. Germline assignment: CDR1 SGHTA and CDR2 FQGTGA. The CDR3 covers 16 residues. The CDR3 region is CASSLFGSTNTGELFF. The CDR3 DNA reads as TGTGCCAGCAGCTTATTTGGCAGTACGAACACCGGGGAGCTGTTTTTT.

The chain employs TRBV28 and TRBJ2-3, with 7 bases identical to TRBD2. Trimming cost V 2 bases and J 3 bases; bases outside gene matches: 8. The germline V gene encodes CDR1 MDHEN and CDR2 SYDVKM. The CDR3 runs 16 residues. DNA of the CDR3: TGTGCCAGCAGTTTAGCTAGCGCGGGAGCAACAGATACGCAGTATTTT. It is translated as CASSLASAGATDTQYF.

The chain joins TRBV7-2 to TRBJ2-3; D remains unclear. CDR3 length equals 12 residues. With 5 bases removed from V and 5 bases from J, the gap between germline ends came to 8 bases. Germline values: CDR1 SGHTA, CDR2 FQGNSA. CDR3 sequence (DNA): TGTGCCAGCAGCCTAACGGTAGATACGCAGTATTTT. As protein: CASSLTVDTQYF. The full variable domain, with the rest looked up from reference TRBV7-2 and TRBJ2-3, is GAGVSQSPSNKVTEKGKDVELRCDPISGHTALYWYRQSLGQGLEFLIYFQGNSAPDKSGLPSDRFSAERTGGSVSTLTIQRTQQEDSAVYLCASSLTVDTQYFGPGTRLTVL.

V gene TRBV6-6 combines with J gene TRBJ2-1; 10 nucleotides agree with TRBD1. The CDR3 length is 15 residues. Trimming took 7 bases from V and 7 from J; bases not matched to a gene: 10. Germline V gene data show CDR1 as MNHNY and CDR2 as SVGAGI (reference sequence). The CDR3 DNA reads TGTGCCAGCACCACGACAGGGGGCGCTTTAAATGAGCAGTTCTTC. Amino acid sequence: CASTTTGGALNEQFF.